One and the same sample provided the 11 T cell receptor beta chains below, sequenced in a study of T cell repertoires in cytomegalovirus infection (dated by TCRdb to between 2018 and 2021). These TCRs are of unknown antigen specificity. Explained via the paper, the treatment or condition label denotes: in vitro stimulation with specific CMV peptide epitopes to enrich CMV-specific T cells. Instrument on record: Illumina HiSeq 1500. TCRdb trimmed public reads at Q25 via fastp, called clones via MiXCR and kept in-frame beta chains. Under each unique CDR3 protein, matching rows form one entry showing the most common genes and DNA. Present in this sample are about 890,000 distinct CDR3 sequences, around 30% of which were seen just once. Together, the top ten hold over 12% of the sample. The sequences come from cultured CD8+ T cells from PBMCs, collected from culture after CMV antigen stimulation. The receptor set was obtained from a human donor in good health (CMV status not recorded). Some clones in this sample may be carry-over from other donors' samples.

V gene TRBV7-3 combines with J gene TRBJ2-5, with 9 nucleotides matching TRBD2. The CDR3 has 15 residues. V was clipped by 1 base and J by 0 bases; unmatched bases: 0. Germline lookup yields CDR1 SGHTA and CDR2 FQGTGA. CDR3 in amino acids: CASSLIAGDQETQYF. The CDR3 region has the DNA TGTGCCAGCAGCTTAATAGCGGGGGACCAAGAGACCCAGTACTTC.

In this sample, this clonotype turned up a few times. This rearrangement joins TRBV19 to TRBJ2-5; D is possibly TRBD2 (5 bases). Trimming cost V 6 bases and J 5 bases, with 19 bases left between them. Germline CDR1 reads LNHDA; CDR2 reads SQIVND (reference sequence). The CDR3 consists of 15 residues. DNA for the CDR3: TGTGCCAGTAGCTTGGGTGCGGGCGAGGAGGAGACCCAGTACTTC. Translating gives CASSLGAGEEETQYF.

A single count supports this clonotype. A far larger clone lies a single base away; this is likely a read error. J is TRBJ2-5 and V is TRBV7-9, with D perhaps matching TRBD2 (5 bases). Per the germline V gene, CDR1 is SEHNR and CDR2 is FQNEAQ (reference sequence). The CDR3 is made up of 13 amino acids. The CDR3, as DNA: TGTGCCAGCAGCTTAAATCGGGAAGAGATCCAGTACTTC. This gives the protein CASSLNREEIQYF.

This clonotype was recorded a few times. The chain combines TRBV7-6 with TRBJ2-7; 9 bases are a match to TRBD2. The CDR3 spans 16 residues. V shed 5 bases and J 0 bases; nucleotides not matched to a gene: 8. Looked up from germline, CDR1 is SGHVS and CDR2 is FNYEAQ. For the CDR3, the DNA is TGTGCCAGCAGCACCCGACTAGCGGCGAGCTCCTACGAGCAGTACGTC. The encoded protein is CASSTRLAASSYEQYV.

The chain uses TRBV6-6 and TRBJ2-7, with D uncertain. The germline V and J ends were trimmed by 8 bases and 4 bases, with 9 bases remaining between them. The CDR3 covers 11 residues. From germline, CDR1 is MNHNY and CDR2 SVGAGI (reference sequence). CDR3 sequence: CASEAQYEQYF. Here the CDR3 DNA reads TGTGCCAGCGAGGCCCAATACGAGCAGTACTTC.

The rearrangement uses TRBV6-5 and TRBJ1-2; 12 nucleotides align to TRBD1. CDR3 length: 15 amino acids. CDR1 is MNHEY and CDR2 is SVGAGI in the germline V gene. V gave up 3 bases and J gave up 6 bases; unmatched junction bases: 5. The CDR3 protein is CASSYTGTGGDGYTF. The CDR3 DNA reads as TGTGCCAGCAGTTATACCGGGACAGGGGGCGATGGCTACACCTTC.

The chain combines TRBV20-1 with TRBJ2-7; D possibly uses TRBD1 or TRBD2 (8 bases each). The CDR3 contains 15 residues. The V end lost 6 bases, the J end lost 5 bases, and 23 bases lay between the germline ends. Germline V lookup: CDR1 DFQATT, CDR2 SNEGSKA (reference sequence). In DNA, the CDR3 is TGCAGTGCCATCGGGAGGGACAGGACAAGGGACGAGCAGTACGTC. It yields the protein CSAIGRDRTRDEQYV.

The V gene is TRBV19, the J gene TRBJ2-5, with a tentative D call TRBD1 (6 bases). CDR3 length equals 14 residues. The germline V gene encodes CDR1 LNHDA and CDR2 SQIVND (reference sequence). The germline V and J ends were trimmed by 3 bases and 3 bases, with 11 bases remaining between them. CDR3 DNA: TGTGCCAGTAGTATGTTGGCAGGGGAAGAGACCCAGTACTTC. Translating gives CASSMLAGEETQYF.

This rearrangement joins TRBV6-4 to TRBJ2-7, with 10 bases aligning to TRBD1. The ends lost 3 bases at V and 3 bases at J; junction bases unmatched: 8. Germline assignment: CDR1 MRHNA and CDR2 SNTAGT. The CDR3 is made up of 16 amino acids. CDR3 bases: TGTGCCAGCAGTGAATCCTCCGGGACAGGGGTCTACGAGCAGTACTTC. Its translation: CASSESSGTGVYEQYF.

The chain is built from TRBV11-2 and TRBJ1-6; no definite D call. V shed 7 bases and J shed 0 bases, with 13 bases lying between them. Looked up from germline, CDR1 is SGHAT and CDR2 is FQNNGV. The CDR3 totals 16 residues. The chain's CDR3 is CASKGKLSSYNSPLHF. The CDR3 DNA reads TGTGCCAGCAAAGGGAAGTTGAGCTCCTATAATTCACCCCTCCACTTT.

The chain carries TRBV10-3 and TRBJ2-7; no firm D call. The V end was cut by 2 bases, the J end by 3 bases, with 5 bases between. Germline assignment: CDR1 ENHRY and CDR2 SYGVKD. The CDR3 is made up of 12 amino acids. The CDR3: CAISEGIYEQYF. DNA of the CDR3: TGTGCCATCAGTGAGGGGATCTACGAGCAGTACTTC.